The 2 T cell receptor beta chains below all came from one sample that was sequenced in a study of control samples from healthy donors and cancer patients. Libraries were prepared by immunoSEQ multiplex PCR; TCRdb keeps only in-frame clonotypes and omits some of them. Of about 100,000 clones in the sample, just under 85% were seen once. What was sequenced was blood. All receptors derive from a man aged 18 to 29 in good health.

This rearrangement joins TRBV5-1 to TRBJ1-2; tentative D call: TRBD1 (5 bases). The CDR3 contains 16 residues. Germline V gene data show CDR1 as SGHRS and CDR2 as YFSETQ. Trimming cost V 0 bases and J 2 bases, with 14 bases left between them. The CDR3 coding sequence is TGCGCCAGCAGCTTGGAGGGGAGAAACACCAACTATGGCTACACCTTC. The encoded protein is CASSLEGRNTNYGYTF. Looking up the rest from reference TRBV5-1 and TRBJ1-2 gives the full variable domain: KAGVTQTPRYLIKTRGQQVTLSCSPISGHRSVSWYQQTPGQGLQFLFEYFSETQRNKGNFPGRFSGRQFSNSRSEMNVSTLELGDSALYLCASSLEGRNTNYGYTFGSGTRLTVV.

The rearrangement uses TRBV19 and TRBJ2-1; possibly TRBD2 for D (6 bases). Germline V lookup: CDR1 LNHDA, CDR2 SQIVND (reference sequence). The CDR3 consists of 13 residues. V was clipped by 5 bases and J by 4 bases, with 9 bases between them. The CDR3 nucleotides are TGTGCCAGTAGTGCCGGAGGGTACAATGAGCAGTTCTTC. As protein: CASSAGGYNEQFF.